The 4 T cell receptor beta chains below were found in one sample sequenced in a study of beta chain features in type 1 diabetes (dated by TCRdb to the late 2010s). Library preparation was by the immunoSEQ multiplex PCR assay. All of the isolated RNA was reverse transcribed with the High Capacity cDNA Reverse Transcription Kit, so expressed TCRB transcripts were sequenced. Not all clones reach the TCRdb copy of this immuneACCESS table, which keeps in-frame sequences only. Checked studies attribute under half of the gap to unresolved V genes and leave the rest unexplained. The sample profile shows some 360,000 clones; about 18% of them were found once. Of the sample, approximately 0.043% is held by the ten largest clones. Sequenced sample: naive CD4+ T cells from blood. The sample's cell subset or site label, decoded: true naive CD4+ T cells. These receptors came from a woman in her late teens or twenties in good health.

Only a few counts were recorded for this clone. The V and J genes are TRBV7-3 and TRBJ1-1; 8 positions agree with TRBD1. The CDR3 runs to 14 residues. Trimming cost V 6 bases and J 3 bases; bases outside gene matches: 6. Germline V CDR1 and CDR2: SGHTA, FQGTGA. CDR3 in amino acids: CASSSGQGDTEAFF. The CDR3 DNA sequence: TGTGCCAGCAGTTCCGGACAGGGTGACACTGAAGCTTTCTTT.

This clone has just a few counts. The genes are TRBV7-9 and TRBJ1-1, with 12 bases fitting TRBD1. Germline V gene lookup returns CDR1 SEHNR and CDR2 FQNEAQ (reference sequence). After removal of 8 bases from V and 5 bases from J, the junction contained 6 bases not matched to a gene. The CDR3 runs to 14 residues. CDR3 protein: CASDRDRGPTEAFF. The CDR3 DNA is TGTGCCAGCGACCGGGACAGGGGGCCGACTGAAGCTTTCTTT.

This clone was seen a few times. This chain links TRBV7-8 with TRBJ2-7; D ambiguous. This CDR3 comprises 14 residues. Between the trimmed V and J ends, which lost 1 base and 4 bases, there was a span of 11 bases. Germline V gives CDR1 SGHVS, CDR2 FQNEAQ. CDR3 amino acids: CASSLVVNVYEQYF. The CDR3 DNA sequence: TGTGCCAGCAGCTTAGTCGTTAATGTGTACGAGCAGTACTTC. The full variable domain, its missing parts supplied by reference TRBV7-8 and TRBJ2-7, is GAGVSQSPRYKVAKRGQDVALRCDPISGHVSLFWYQQALGQGPEFLTYFQNEAQLDKSGLPSDRFFAERPEGSVSTLKIQRTQQEDSAVYLCASSLVVNVYEQYFGPGTRLTVT.

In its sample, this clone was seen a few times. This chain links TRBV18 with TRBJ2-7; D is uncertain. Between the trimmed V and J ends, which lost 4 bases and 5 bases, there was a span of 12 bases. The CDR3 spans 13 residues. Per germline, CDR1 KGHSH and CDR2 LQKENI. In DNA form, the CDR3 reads TGTGCCAGCTCACTCCTCGTCCAGGACGAGCAGTACTTC. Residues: CASSLLVQDEQYF.